A single sample is the source of the 18 T cell receptor beta chains below, sequenced in a study of blood T cell repertoires in COVID-19. Sequencing was performed with immunoSEQ multiplex PCR; in TCRdb, only in-frame clones are kept and a portion is missing. The profile shows fewer than 350,000 clones, 90% of them singletons. The sequenced sample consisted of PBMCs or T cells enriched from blood (not recorded which). The source is a woman between 18 and 29 years old with acute COVID-19.

This chain joins TRBV28 and TRBJ1-2; possibly TRBD1 for D (5 bases). Germline CDR1 MDHEN, CDR2 SYDVKM. The CDR3 loop spans 11 amino acids. Deletions cut 1 base from V and 12 bases from J, with 9 bases between. CDR3 sequence: CASSLSGIHTF. Written as DNA, the CDR3 is TGTGCCAGCAGTTTATCAGGGATTCACACCTTC.

This clone was recorded only once. CDR3 nucleotide sequence: TGTGCCAGCAGCCCCCGGACAGAAACCTACGAGCAGTACTTC. It is translated as CASSPRTETYEQYF. The chain combines TRBV9 with TRBJ2-7; D might be TRBD1 (6 bases). The CDR3 has 14 residues. CDR1 SGDLS and CDR2 YYNGEE come from the germline V gene. Trimming took 4 bases from V and 2 from J, leaving 13 bases between them.

V is TRBV12-3 or TRBV12-4 and J is TRBJ2-3; D may be TRBD2 (6 bases). CDR3 size: 13 residues. The ends were cut back, 4 bases at V and 10 bases at J, with 15 bases in the middle. The DNA of the CDR3 is TGTGCCAGCAGTTCCATGTGGGGGGTAGCGCAGTATTTT. It encodes CASSSMWGVAQYF.

The chain has TRBV15 and TRBJ1-2, with D possibly matching TRBD1 (6 bases). The CDR3 spans 16 residues. V was shortened by 0 bases and J by 8 bases, with 19 bases between the two germline ends. Germline CDR1 reads LNHNV; CDR2 reads YYDKDF (reference sequence). The CDR3 region has the DNA TGTGCCACCAGCAGAGATTTAGCCGGGCAGGGGCCGGGCTACACCTTC. Amino acids: CATSRDLAGQGPGYTF.

This chain links TRBV3-1 (or the pseudogene TRBV3-2) with TRBJ1-6; 9 bases agree with TRBD1. This CDR3 contains 14 residues. Germline CDR1 is LGHDT and CDR2 is YNNKEL (reference sequence). With V trimmed by 2 bases and J by 9 bases, 2 bases remained unmatched. The CDR3 sequence is CASSQRQGGSPLHF. The CDR3 DNA reads as TGTGCCAGCAGCCAAAGACAGGGGGGTTCACCCCTCCACTTT.

This clone was counted a single time. The rearrangement joins TRBV10-3 to TRBJ1-3, with 8 bases identical to TRBD1. The CDR3 runs 15 residues. Losses at the gene ends were 5 bases for V and 3 bases for J; bases not matched to a gene: 6. Germline values: CDR1 ENHRY, CDR2 SYGVKD. CDR3 in DNA: TGTGCCATCAGTAGGTCAGGGGGCGTTGGAAACACCATATATTTT. It is translated as CAISRSGGVGNTIYF.

J is TRBJ2-3 and V is TRBV7-2; 13 bases are a match to TRBD2. Per germline, CDR1 SGHTA and CDR2 FQGNSA. The V and J ends lost 1 base and 2 bases, in that order; junction bases with no gene match: 9. The CDR3 is made up of 19 amino acids. The CDR3: CASSLESRGLAGVTDTQYF. DNA for the CDR3: TGTGCCAGCAGCTTAGAATCCCGCGGACTAGCGGGAGTCACAGATACGCAGTATTTT.

The V and J genes are TRBV2 and TRBJ2-7; D is perhaps TRBD2 (6 bases). V lost 6 bases to trimming and J lost 7 bases, with 13 bases between them. There are 12 residues in the CDR3. CDR1 and CDR2 from the germline V gene are SNHLY and FYNNEI. Written as DNA, the CDR3 is TGTGCCAGCAGGGGAGGTTGGGGGGAGCAGTACTTC. It yields the protein CASRGGWGEQYF.

This clone has more than one count but fewer than ten. The chain carries TRBV19 and TRBJ2-7, with TRBD2 as a possible D gene (5 bases). Trimming took 3 bases from V and 3 from J, leaving 12 bases between them. CDR1 LNHDA and CDR2 SQIVND come from the germline V gene (reference sequence). The CDR3 totals 14 residues. CDR3 residues: CASSIVSGVYEQYF. CDR3 DNA: TGTGCCAGTAGTATTGTAAGCGGCGTCTACGAGCAGTACTTC.

The chain has TRBV5-6 and TRBJ2-1, with D maybe TRBD2 (5 bases). V lost 0 bases and J lost 14, with 15 bases in between. CDR1 and CDR2 (germline): SGHDT, YYEEEE. CDR3 length equals 13 residues. CDR3 amino acids: CASSLEVVGREFF. The CDR3 DNA reads as TGTGCCAGCAGCTTGGAAGTTGTGGGGAGAGAGTTCTTC.

This chain connects TRBV4-1 to TRBJ2-7, with 14 bases lining up with TRBD2. The CDR3 length is 17 residues. The V gene's germline CDR1 is MGHRA and CDR2 YSYEKL. The V segment lost 1 base and the J segment 4 bases; nucleotides outside the gene matches: 6. CDR3 protein: CASSQVSGLAGDYEQYF. The DNA of the CDR3 is TGCGCCAGCAGCCAAGTTTCGGGACTAGCGGGAGATTACGAGCAGTACTTC.

CDR3 loop: CASSPGTSGKFSGELFF. The CDR3 nucleotides are TGCGCCAGCAGCCCAGGGACTAGCGGGAAGTTCAGCGGGGAGCTGTTTTTT. The V and J genes are TRBV5-1 and TRBJ2-2; 13 positions match TRBD2. CDR1 is SGHRS and CDR2 is YFSETQ in the germline V gene. The CDR3 is made up of 17 amino acids. Germline trimming cut 4 bases from V and 7 bases from J; bases unmatched to any gene: 10.

V gene TRBV7-2 combines with J gene TRBJ1-1; D may be TRBD1 (5 bases). The CDR3 totals 14 residues. The V gene's germline CDR1 is SGHTA and CDR2 FQGNSA. V dropped 2 bases and J dropped 10 bases, with 17 bases sitting between them. CDR3 bases: TGTGCCAGCAGCTTATCCCGGGACTTCATCCGAGCTTTCTTT. This translates into CASSLSRDFIRAFF.

The rearrangement links TRBV18 to TRBJ1-1; D is unclear. CDR1 KGHSH and CDR2 LQKENI come from the germline V gene. The CDR3 consists of 13 residues. Trimming took 6 bases from V and 0 from J, leaving 8 bases between them. The CDR3 here is CASSESMNTEAFF. The CDR3 DNA reads as TGTGCCAGCTCCGAGTCTATGAACACTGAAGCTTTCTTT.

The CDR3 DNA follows: TGCGCCAGCAGCCAAGACTCCGGCGCCGGAGATGGCTACACCTTC. Translating it yields CASSQDSGAGDGYTF. The V and J genes are TRBV4-3 and TRBJ1-2; D is unclear. The CDR3 sequence is 15 residues long. The germline V and J ends were trimmed by 0 bases and 6 bases, with 14 bases remaining between them. Germline-derived CDR1 and CDR2 are LGHNA and YSLEER.

The rearrangement links TRBV11-3 to TRBJ1-5; the D gene is possibly TRBD1 (5 bases). The V end was cut by 5 bases, the J end by 0 bases, with 14 bases between. CDR3 length equals 16 residues. Germline CDR1 SGHNT, CDR2 YENEEA. For the CDR3, the DNA is TGTGCCAGCAGCGCATTACAGGTGGATAGCAATCAGCCCCAGCATTTT. Protein product: CASSALQVDSNQPQHF.

The chain is built from TRBV3-1 (or the pseudogene TRBV3-2) and TRBJ2-5; 8 bases are shared with TRBD2. CDR3 length equals 15 residues. V gave up 4 bases and J gave up 6 bases; unmatched junction bases: 10. The germline CDR1 and CDR2 sequences are LGHDT and YNNKEL (reference sequence). In DNA, the CDR3 is TGTGCCAGCAGCCCGTCAGCGGGAGTAAGAAAGACCCAGTACTTC. It codes for CASSPSAGVRKTQYF.

This clone was observed a single time. V usage is TRBV10-3 and J usage is TRBJ2-7; maybe TRBD1 (6 bases). The length of the CDR3 is 13 residues. Germline V gene lookup returns CDR1 ENHRY and CDR2 SYGVKD. Trimming cost V 3 bases and J 4 bases, with 10 bases left between them. Here the CDR3 reads CAISDPDRYEQYF. The CDR3 region has the DNA TGTGCCATCAGTGACCCCGACAGGTACGAGCAGTACTTC.